Shown below are 8 T cell receptor beta chains from a single sample sequenced in a study of regulatory T cells in long-lasting Graves disease. Noted time point: persistent/refractory GD, antithyroid drugs over 5 years with positive TRAb. From RNA extracted from PBMCs, the TCR library was made. In building TCR beta libraries, iRepertoire HTBI primers were used together with Arm-PCR of CDR3 regions. TCRdb reprocessed the multiplex PCR reads via MiXCR and lists one record per CDR3 protein. The sample comprises about 420,000 distinct CDR3 sequences, about a quarter of which are singletons, and approximately 25% rests with the top ten. The source was peripheral blood mononuclear cells (PBMCs), collected when the disease was refractory, from a patient treated with antithyroid drugs. The receptors shown here come from a female donor with Graves disease.

This clonotype was observed a handful of times. Being one base from a much bigger clone, this may be a read error. J is TRBJ2-7 and V is TRBV2; D is uncertain. V lost 6 bases and J 0 bases, leaving 15 bases between the germline ends. Germline loops: CDR1 SNHLY, CDR2 FYNNEI. The CDR3 runs 15 residues. Written as DNA, the CDR3 is TGTGCCAGCAGGGGCAGGCCTAGGCTCTCCTACGAGCAGTACTTC. Its protein is CASRGRPRLSYEQYF.

The sample holds a few counts of this clonotype. The chain joins TRBV28 to TRBJ2-1; D call uncertain. From germline, CDR1 is MDHEN and CDR2 SYDVKM. The CDR3 has 16 residues. V was clipped by 7 bases and J by 0 bases, with 16 bases between them. The CDR3 region has the DNA TGTGCCAGCACTCTAACTGGACGGAGCTCCTACAATGAGCAGTTCTTC. Its translation is CASTLTGRSSYNEQFF.

The chain joins TRBV12-3 or TRBV12-4 to TRBJ2-3; D gene unclear. V was pared by 6 bases and J by 0 bases, with 13 bases between. This CDR3 contains 15 residues. CDR3 region: CASSSRPGSTDTQYF. The CDR3 region has the DNA TGTGCCAGCAGCTCGAGACCAGGAAGCACAGATACGCAGTATTTT.

The chain carries TRBV29-1 and TRBJ1-2, with D perhaps matching TRBD1 (5 bases). Trimming stripped 1 base from V and 7 bases from J, with 10 bases between. From germline, CDR1 is SQVTM and CDR2 ANQGSEA. The CDR3 runs to 12 residues. CDR3 sequence: CSVEGGRAGYTF. CDR3 coding DNA: TGCAGCGTTGAAGGGGGACGGGCTGGCTACACCTTC.

In this sample, this clonotype turned up a few times. The DNA for the CDR3 is TGTGCCAGCAGTTTGCAGGGGTGGACACTCTACGAGCAGTACTTC. Translated: CASSLQGWTLYEQYF. This chain joins TRBV12-3 or TRBV12-4 and TRBJ2-7; weak D call: TRBD1 (6 bases). CDR3 length: 15 residues. The ends were cut back, 3 bases at V and 3 bases at J, with 15 bases in the middle.

The J gene is TRBJ2-3, the V gene TRBV12-3 or TRBV12-4; 7 nucleotides line up with TRBD2. V was pared by 7 bases and J by 1 base, with 5 bases of the junction left unmatched. The CDR3 loop spans 14 amino acids. This chain's CDR3 is CASTRGGGTDTQYF. CDR3 coding DNA: TGTGCCAGCACTCGTGGGGGGGGCACAGATACGCAGTATTTT.

This clonotype was observed many times. The chain employs TRBV7-3 and TRBJ2-7, with D uncertain. The CDR3 sequence is 14 residues long. Looked up from germline, CDR1 is SGHTA and CDR2 is FQGTGA. V was clipped by 3 bases and J by 6 bases, with 15 bases between them. CDR3 in amino acids: CASSFLEARFEQYF. In nucleotides, the CDR3 is TGTGCCAGCAGCTTCCTAGAAGCGCGCTTCGAGCAGTACTTC.

This clonotype has ten or more counts. This chain connects TRBV7-3 to TRBJ2-5; TRBD1 is a possible D gene (6 bases). With 5 bases removed from V and 3 bases from J, the gap between germline ends came to 16 bases. The V gene's germline CDR1 is SGHTA and CDR2 FQGTGA. The CDR3 has 15 amino acids. In nucleotides, the CDR3 is TGTGCCAGCAGCCAATACGGACAGAGAGAAGAGACCCAGTACTTC. This codes for CASSQYGQREETQYF. Variable domain in full (rest from reference TRBV7-3 and TRBJ2-5): GAGVSQTPSNKVTEKGKYVELRCDPISGHTALYWYRQSLGQGPEFLIYFQGTGAADDSGLPNDRFFAVRPEGSVSTLKIQRTERGDSAVYLCASSQYGQREETQYFGPGTRLLVL.